The following is a TCR beta chain sequence with its context. This sample is drawn from a study of blood T cell repertoires in COVID-19. On the study more broadly: There were acute and convalescent COVID-19 samples, and they came from the United States, Italy and Spain. T cells, B-cell-depleted T cells, or PBMCs supplied cDNA or gDNA.

The CDR3 is made up of 13 amino acids. V was shortened by 6 bases and J by 4 bases, with 12 bases between the two germline ends. Germline V gene sequence: CDR1 MNHEY, CDR2 SVGAGI. Original processing notes: Amplification of reference gene primers provided the estimated nucleated cell counts. Libraries were prepared by immunoSEQ multiplex PCR; TCRdb keeps only in-frame clonotypes and omits some of them. V, J and clone size were drawn from that table, and D and trimming were deduced from the DNA. The table records 450,000 or so clones, 85% to 90% of them present only once. The clonotype comes from a man between 18 and 29 years old with COVID-19, enrolled during active disease. The specimen was peripheral blood. The rearrangement links TRBV6-5 to TRBJ1-1; a weak D match, TRBD1 (6 bases). This CDR3 reads CASRIGQRTEAFF. The CDR3 nucleotides read TGTGCCAGCAGAATCGGACAGCGCACTGAAGCTTTCTTT.